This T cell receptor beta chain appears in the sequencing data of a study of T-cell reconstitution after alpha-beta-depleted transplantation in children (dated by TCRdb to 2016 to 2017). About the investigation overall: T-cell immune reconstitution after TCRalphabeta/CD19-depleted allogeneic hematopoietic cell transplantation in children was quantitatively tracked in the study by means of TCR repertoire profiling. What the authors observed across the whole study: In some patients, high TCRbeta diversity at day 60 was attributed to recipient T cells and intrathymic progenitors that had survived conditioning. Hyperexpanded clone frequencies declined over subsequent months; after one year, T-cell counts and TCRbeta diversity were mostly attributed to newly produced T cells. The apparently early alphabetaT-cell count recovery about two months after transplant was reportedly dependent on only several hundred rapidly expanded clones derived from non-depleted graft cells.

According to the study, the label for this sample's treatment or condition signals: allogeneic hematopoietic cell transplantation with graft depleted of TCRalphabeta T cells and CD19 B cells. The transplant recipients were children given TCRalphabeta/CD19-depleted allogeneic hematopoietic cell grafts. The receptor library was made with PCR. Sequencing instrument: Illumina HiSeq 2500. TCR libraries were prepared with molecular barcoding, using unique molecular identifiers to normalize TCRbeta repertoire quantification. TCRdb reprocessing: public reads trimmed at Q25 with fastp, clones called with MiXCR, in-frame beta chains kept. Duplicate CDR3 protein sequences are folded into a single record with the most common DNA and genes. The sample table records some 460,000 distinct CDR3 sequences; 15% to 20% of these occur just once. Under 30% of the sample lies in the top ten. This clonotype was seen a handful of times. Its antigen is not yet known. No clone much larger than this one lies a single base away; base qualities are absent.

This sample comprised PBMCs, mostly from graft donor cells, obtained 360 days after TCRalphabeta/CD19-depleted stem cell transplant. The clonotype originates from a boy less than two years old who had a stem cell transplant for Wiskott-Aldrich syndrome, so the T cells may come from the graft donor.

The DNA is as follows: TGTGCCATCAGTCCGAGGGGCGGGAACACAGATACGCAGTATTTT. This encodes CAISPRGGNTDTQYF. The chain employs TRBV10-3 and TRBJ2-3, with TRBD2 tentatively as D gene (6 bases match). As encoded in the germline V gene, CDR1 is ENHRY while CDR2 is SYGVKD. From its cysteine to its phenylalanine, the CDR3 spans 15 amino acids. The kept DNA is CDR3 alone, 45 bases in frame from the first base. Trimming costs V 5 bases and J 2 bases, and their ends lie 14 bases apart.